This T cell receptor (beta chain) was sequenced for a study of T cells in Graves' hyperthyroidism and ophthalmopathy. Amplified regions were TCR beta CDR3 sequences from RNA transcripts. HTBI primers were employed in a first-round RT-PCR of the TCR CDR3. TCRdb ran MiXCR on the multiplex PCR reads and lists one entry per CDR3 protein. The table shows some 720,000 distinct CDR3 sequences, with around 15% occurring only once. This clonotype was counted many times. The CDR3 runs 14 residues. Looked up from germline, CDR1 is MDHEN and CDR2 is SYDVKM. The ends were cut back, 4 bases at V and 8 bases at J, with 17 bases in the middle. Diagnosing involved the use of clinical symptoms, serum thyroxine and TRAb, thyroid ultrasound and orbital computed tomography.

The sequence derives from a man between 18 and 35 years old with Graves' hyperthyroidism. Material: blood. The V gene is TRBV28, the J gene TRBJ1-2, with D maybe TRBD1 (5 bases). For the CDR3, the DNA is TGTGCCAGCAGTTCCCTTGCCTCTGGGGGAGGCTACACCTTC. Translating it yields CASSSLASGGGYTF.